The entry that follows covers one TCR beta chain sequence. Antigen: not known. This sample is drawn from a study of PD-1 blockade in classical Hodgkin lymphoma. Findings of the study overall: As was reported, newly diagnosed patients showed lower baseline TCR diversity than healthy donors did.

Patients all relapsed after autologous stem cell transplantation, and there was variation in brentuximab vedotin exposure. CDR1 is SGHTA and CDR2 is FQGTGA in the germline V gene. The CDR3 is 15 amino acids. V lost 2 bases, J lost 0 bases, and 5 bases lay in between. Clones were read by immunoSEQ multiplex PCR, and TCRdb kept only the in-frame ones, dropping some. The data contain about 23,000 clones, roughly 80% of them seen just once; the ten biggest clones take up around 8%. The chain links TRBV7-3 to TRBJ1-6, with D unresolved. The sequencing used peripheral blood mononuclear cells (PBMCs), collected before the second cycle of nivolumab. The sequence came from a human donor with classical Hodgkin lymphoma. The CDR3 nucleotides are TGTGCCAGCAGCTTAGAGAGCTCCTATAATTCACCCCTCCACTTT. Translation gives CASSLESSYNSPLHF.